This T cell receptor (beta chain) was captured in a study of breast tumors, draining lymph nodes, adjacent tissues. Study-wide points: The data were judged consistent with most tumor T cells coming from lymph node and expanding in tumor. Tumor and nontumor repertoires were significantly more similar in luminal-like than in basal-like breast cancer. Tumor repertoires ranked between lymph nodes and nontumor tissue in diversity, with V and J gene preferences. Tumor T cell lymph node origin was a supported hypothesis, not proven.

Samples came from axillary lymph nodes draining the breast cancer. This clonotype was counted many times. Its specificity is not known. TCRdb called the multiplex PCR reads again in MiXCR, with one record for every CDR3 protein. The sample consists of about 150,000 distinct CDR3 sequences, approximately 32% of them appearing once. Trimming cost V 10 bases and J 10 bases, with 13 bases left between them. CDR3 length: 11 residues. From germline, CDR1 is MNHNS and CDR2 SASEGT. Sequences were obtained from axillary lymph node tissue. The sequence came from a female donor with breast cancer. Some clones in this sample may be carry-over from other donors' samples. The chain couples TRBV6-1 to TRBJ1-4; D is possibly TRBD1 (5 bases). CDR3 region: CATRVGGKLFF. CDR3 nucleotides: TGTGCCACCCGCGTTGGGGGAAAACTGTTTTTT.